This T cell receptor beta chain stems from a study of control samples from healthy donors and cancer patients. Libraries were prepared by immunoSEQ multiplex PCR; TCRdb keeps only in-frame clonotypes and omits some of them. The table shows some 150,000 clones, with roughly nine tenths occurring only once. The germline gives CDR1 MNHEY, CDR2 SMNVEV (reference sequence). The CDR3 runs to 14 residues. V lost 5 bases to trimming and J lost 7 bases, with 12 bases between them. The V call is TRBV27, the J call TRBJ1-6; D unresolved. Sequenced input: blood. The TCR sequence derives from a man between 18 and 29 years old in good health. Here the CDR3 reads CASSQPLGNSPLHF. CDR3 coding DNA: TGTGCCAGCAGTCAACCGTTGGGGAATTCACCCCTCCACTTT.